This T cell receptor beta chain appears in the sequencing data of a study of cytomegalovirus exposure and HLA in healthy donors. Study-level points and caveats: Many donors shared some public TCRs, even though most TCR sequences were rare. V- and J-gene trimming of TCR beta was linked (in a later analysis) to a missense DCLRE1C variant. By HLA locus, TCR association rates varied in a later analysis, with DRB1 showing the most and HLA-C the fewest. 150 or so TCR beta chains were listed as cytomegalovirus-associated.

A word on this clone: Its antigen is undetermined.

PCR employed 60 Vbeta and 13 Jbeta primers. Sequenced by immunoSEQ multiplex PCR; TCRdb stores in-frame clones only, minus some. The repertoire holds about 100,000 clones, with roughly 72% as singletons. V shed 4 bases, J shed 7 bases, and the junction held 9 bases outside the gene matches. Per the germline V gene, CDR1 is SGHNT and CDR2 is YYREEE (reference sequence). The CDR3 is made up of 15 amino acids. The clonotype comes from a man aged 25-45 years in good health and CMV-seronegative. V gene TRBV5-4 combines with J gene TRBJ2-1; 9 nucleotides match TRBD2. Material for sequencing was PBMCs. The CDR3 DNA follows: TGTGCCAGCAGCATGAGGCTAGCGGGACCTAATGAGCAGTTCTTC. As protein: CASSMRLAGPNEQFF.